This T cell receptor beta chain was documented in a study of T cells expressing NK-cell markers. In the case of this clonotype: Its cognate antigen is unknown.

Study-level points and caveats: HCMV specificity of expanded NKG2C+ T cell clones remained unclear. These clonotypes also led the CD3+CD56-NKG2C+ fraction in a handful of donors. NKG2C+ dominant clonotype frequencies in six donors were roughly 1.0-7.5% of CD8+ T cells.

cDNA encoding TCR beta was synthesized via 5'RACE template switching incorporating UMIs. Reprocessing the 5' RACE reads, TCRdb reports a single entry for every CDR3 protein and omits DNA. Seen in this sample are over 6,500 distinct CDR3 sequences; the ten most common clones hold about 60%. Input material: blood T cells: a sorted CD56 or NKG2C T cell subset, CD4+ or CD8+ T cells, or bulk PBMC T cells (not recorded which). This receptor was obtained from a man aged 18-69 years in good health.

CDR3 protein: CASSTTVTNEQFF. This sequence joins TRBV19 and TRBJ2-1; the D gene TCRdb calls, TRBD1, cannot be checked with no DNA. Germline V CDR1 and CDR2: LNHDA, SQIVND (reference sequence). CDR3 length: 13 residues.